The rows below give T cell receptor beta chains drawn from one sample of a study of OX40 agonist ivuxolimab in advanced cancers. Sequencing used immunoSEQ multiplex PCR; TCRdb keeps in-frame clones, though not all of them. The sample records tens of thousands of clones, around 72% being singletons. Sample: CD4+ or CD8+ T cells sorted from blood, taken in a trial of the OX40 agonist ivuxolimab. These receptors were obtained from an adult with an advanced solid tumor such as melanoma, head and neck, liver or kidney cancer. Each CDR3 is given without its conserved first and last residue. D genes are given only for firm matches.

d_gene | v_gene | CDR3aa
- | TRBV7-2 | ASSLWEANTEAF
- | TRBV5-1 | ASRQGWSSYNSPLH
- | TRBV6-1 | ASSFPRWSLYEQY
- | TRBV4-1 | ASSDPGAGEPLH
TRBD1 | TRBV6-6 | ASKDTGQGLLEQY
- | TRBV29-1 | SVREQGRIDEQF
- | TRBV7-3 | ASSLYGRASGANVLT
- | TRBV27 | ASSSHPEGGYYGYT
- | TRBV4-3 | ASSQAPTGRYSNQPQH
TRBD1 | TRBV11-2 | ASSPRTGGLLTDTQY
TRBD2 | TRBV2 | ASSGAAGWDEQF
- | TRBV6-5 | ASSSVLPGISPLH
TRBD1 | TRBV7-9 | ARELLQGATEAF
- | TRBV7-9 | ASRPSSRGSGELF
- | TRBV9 | ASSVGTVDQPQH
- | TRBV5-8 | ASSPGRTYEQY
TRBD2 | TRBV5-6 | ASSLSGGTTDTQY
TRBD2 | TRBV29-1 | SVLGAGQYNEQF
- | TRBV2 | ASSAGGGMSAGELF
TRBD1 | TRBV5-1 | ASKPYGTGVHEQY
TRBD2 | TRBV10-3 | ATLASGGSDTQY
- | TRBV7-8 | ASSEHPRGADYGYT
- | TRBV6-5 | ASSPQTYEQY
- | TRBV28 | ASKKGYSGNTIY
- | TRBV10-3 | ASSYGYEQY
- | TRBV5-1 | ASSLGTAFLSEQF